Presented here are 19 T cell receptor beta chains from one specimen sequenced in a study of immune evolution from preneoplasia to lung adenocarcinoma. Here immunoSEQ multiplex PCR was the method, and the copy in TCRdb shows in-frame clones only, minus some. The table lists nearly 5,500 clones, roughly 83% of them singletons, with 3.5% to 4% in the top ten. The sample was FFPE minimally invasive lung adenocarcinoma tissue. Receptors were obtained from a person aged 60 to 80 with lung adenocarcinoma.

The count of this clone is one. The chain employs TRBV10-3 and TRBJ1-1; D is unresolved. Trimming pared 3 bases from V and 7 bases from J, leaving 12 bases between. The germline V gene encodes CDR1 ENHRY and CDR2 SYGVKD. This CDR3 spans 13 amino acids. The CDR3 loop reads CAISERSDSEAFF. DNA for the CDR3: TGTGCCATCAGTGAAAGGTCGGATAGTGAAGCTTTCTTT.

CDR3 in amino acids: CASSKDQGPFNQPQHF. In DNA form, the CDR3 reads TGTGCCAGCTCCAAGGACCAGGGCCCCTTCAATCAGCCCCAGCATTTT. The V and J genes are TRBV18 and TRBJ1-5; a possible D gene is TRBD1 (5 bases). Looked up from germline, CDR1 is KGHSH and CDR2 is LQKENI. Trimming took 6 bases from V and 3 from J, leaving 18 bases between them. This CDR3 has 16 residues.

This chain joins TRBV5-4 and TRBJ2-1; weak D call: TRBD1 (6 bases). Germline V gene sequence: CDR1 SGHNT, CDR2 YYREEE (reference sequence). V dropped 2 bases and J dropped 0 bases, with 9 bases sitting between them. This CDR3 has 15 residues. The CDR3 DNA follows: TGTGCCAGCAGCTTACGGACAGTCTCCTACAATGAGCAGTTCTTC. This sequence encodes CASSLRTVSYNEQFF.

Within the sample, this clone is large. This chain links TRBV6-5 with TRBJ1-1, with D tentatively TRBD1 (6 bases). V was shortened by 5 bases and J by 7 bases, with 17 bases between the two germline ends. The CDR3 length is 14 residues. Germline V gives CDR1 MNHEY, CDR2 SVGAGI. As DNA, the CDR3 is TGTGCCAGCAGTAAGTCGGACAGTTTCGGTGAAGCTTTCTTT. Translation: CASSKSDSFGEAFF.

V is TRBV5-1 and J is TRBJ1-2; the D is unclear. CDR1 is SGHRS and CDR2 is YFSETQ in the germline V gene. CDR3 length: 13 residues. V was shortened by 3 bases and J by 4 bases, with 10 bases between the two germline ends. For the CDR3, the DNA is TGCGCCAGCAGCTCGGACGGCATCTATGGCTACACCTTC. It translates to CASSSDGIYGYTF.

CDR3 protein: CASSQGSGGSNEQFF. CDR3 DNA sequence: TGCGCCAGCAGCCAAGGTAGCGGCGGATCGAATGAGCAGTTCTTC. This sequence joins TRBV4-3 and TRBJ2-1; D might be TRBD2 (6 bases). The CDR3 is made up of 15 amino acids. Germline-derived CDR1 and CDR2 are LGHNA and YSLEER. V gave up 1 base and J gave up 7 bases, with 14 bases separating them.

The chain links TRBV6-1 to TRBJ1-5, with D unresolved. V gave up 4 bases and J gave up 2 bases, with 12 bases separating them. Germline CDR1 reads MNHNS; CDR2 reads SASEGT. CDR3 length equals 15 residues. CDR3 nucleotides: TGTGCCAGCAGTGCTTCCGGTAACGGCAATCAGCCCCAGCATTTT. Its translation: CASSASGNGNQPQHF.

V and J are TRBV6-6 and TRBJ1-5; D remains ambiguous. Germline CDR1 MNHNY, CDR2 SVGAGI (reference sequence). The CDR3 has 16 amino acids. Trimming took off 2 bases at V and 4 bases at J, with 15 bases between the two ends. In nucleotides, the CDR3 is TGTGCCAGCAGTTACGGGCAGCCGAAGGGTAATCAGCCCCAGCATTTT. Amino acid sequence: CASSYGQPKGNQPQHF.

V usage is TRBV4-2 and J usage is TRBJ2-2; D is unresolved. Germline V CDR1 and CDR2: LGHNA, YNFKEQ. Deletions cut 8 bases from V and 2 bases from J, with 9 bases between. The CDR3 totals 13 residues. Here the CDR3 reads CASWAGNTGELFF. The CDR3 DNA sequence: TGTGCCAGCTGGGCTGGTAACACCGGGGAGCTGTTTTTT.

The chain employs TRBV5-1 and TRBJ1-1; D remains unclear. Germline loops: CDR1 SGHRS, CDR2 YFSETQ. The CDR3 loop spans 13 amino acids. Trimming took 6 bases from V and 4 from J, leaving 13 bases between them. CDR3 coding DNA: TGCGCCAGCAAGGCAGTGCGGGGCACTGAAGCTTTCTTT. This translates into CASKAVRGTEAFF.

As DNA, the CDR3 is TGTGCCAGCAGTGAAGTGATCAAATACGAGCAGTACTTC. It yields the protein CASSEVIKYEQYF. This sequence joins TRBV6-1 and TRBJ2-7; D unresolved. V was cut by 1 base and J by 4 bases, with 8 bases left in between. Germline CDR1 MNHNS, CDR2 SASEGT. The CDR3 extends over 13 amino acids.

The rearrangement joins TRBV6-1 to TRBJ2-7; possible D gene TRBD1, 6 bases. Germline V gene sequence: CDR1 MNHNS, CDR2 SASEGT. V was pared by 4 bases and J by 2 bases, with 24 bases between. There are 18 residues in the CDR3. CDR3 nucleotide sequence: TGTGCCAGCAGTGCACCCATGGGGGCTCCCGGACGCGCCTACGAGCAGTACTTC. It is translated as CASSAPMGAPGRAYEQYF.

This clone was detected a few times. V gene TRBV10-3 combines with J gene TRBJ1-1; no firm D call. The germline gives CDR1 ENHRY, CDR2 SYGVKD. The CDR3 is 14 amino acids. Trimming left V 7 bases short and J 1 base short, with 13 bases between. The CDR3 DNA reads TGTGCCATCAAGGCATTCGAACCGAACACTGAAGCTTTCTTT. This gives the protein CAIKAFEPNTEAFF.

The chain recombines TRBV19 with TRBJ2-1, with 7 nucleotides matching TRBD2. V was clipped by 2 bases and J by 1 base; unmatched bases: 14. The CDR3 runs 19 residues. CDR1 and CDR2 (germline): LNHDA, SQIVND (reference sequence). CDR3 residues: CASSILSPWGGGSYNEQFF. The CDR3 region has the DNA TGTGCCAGTAGTATATTATCTCCGTGGGGGGGTGGGTCCTACAATGAGCAGTTCTTC. Together with reference TRBV19 and TRBJ2-1, the CDR3 gives the full variable domain: DGGITQSPKYLFRKEGQNVTLSCEQNLNHDAMYWYRQDPGQGLRLIYYSQIVNDFQKGDIAEGYSVSREKKESFPLTVTSAQKNPTAFYLCASSILSPWGGGSYNEQFFGPGTRLTVL.

The chain uses TRBV5-4 and TRBJ1-2, with 9 bases lining up with TRBD1. This CDR3 region has 14 residues. V dropped 3 bases and J dropped 6; count of bases not matched to a gene: 6. Germline loops: CDR1 SGHNT, CDR2 YYREEE (reference sequence). CDR3 DNA: TGTGCCAGCAGCTCAACAGGGGGCTTAGATGGCTACACCTTC. This gives the protein CASSSTGGLDGYTF.

The CDR3, as DNA: TGTGCCAGCTCCACTTCCCCTCGCGATACGCAGTATTTT. Translating gives CASSTSPRDTQYF. The rearrangement uses TRBV18 and TRBJ2-3; D is ambiguous. V gave up 6 bases and J gave up 6 bases, with 13 bases separating them. CDR1 and CDR2 from the germline V gene are KGHSH and LQKENI. This CDR3 comprises 13 residues.

This sequence joins TRBV29-1 and TRBJ1-1; 8 nucleotides agree with TRBD1. The CDR3 length is 13 residues. Germline V gives CDR1 SQVTM, CDR2 ANQGSEA. V was clipped by 7 bases and J by 4 bases; unmatched bases: 8. CDR3 in DNA: TGCAGCGGTGACAGGGGTAGGGGCACTGAAGCTTTCTTT. This encodes CSGDRGRGTEAFF.

This sequence joins TRBV5-1 and TRBJ2-5, with unresolved D. CDR3 length: 14 amino acids. The ends were cut back, 0 bases at V and 6 bases at J, with 12 bases in the middle. Germline-derived CDR1 and CDR2 are SGHRS and YFSETQ. CDR3 loop: CASSLGHGRQTQYF. The CDR3 region has the DNA TGCGCCAGCAGCTTGGGCCACGGGCGACAGACCCAGTACTTC.

The chain couples TRBV7-3 to TRBJ2-2; D call uncertain. The CDR3 runs to 16 residues. V gave up 5 bases and J gave up 4 bases, with 17 bases separating them. Germline V lookup: CDR1 SGHTA, CDR2 FQGTGA. The DNA of the CDR3 is TGTGCCAGCAGCCGATCGCAGGATCCTCTCACCGGGGAGCTGTTTTTT. This sequence encodes CASSRSQDPLTGELFF.